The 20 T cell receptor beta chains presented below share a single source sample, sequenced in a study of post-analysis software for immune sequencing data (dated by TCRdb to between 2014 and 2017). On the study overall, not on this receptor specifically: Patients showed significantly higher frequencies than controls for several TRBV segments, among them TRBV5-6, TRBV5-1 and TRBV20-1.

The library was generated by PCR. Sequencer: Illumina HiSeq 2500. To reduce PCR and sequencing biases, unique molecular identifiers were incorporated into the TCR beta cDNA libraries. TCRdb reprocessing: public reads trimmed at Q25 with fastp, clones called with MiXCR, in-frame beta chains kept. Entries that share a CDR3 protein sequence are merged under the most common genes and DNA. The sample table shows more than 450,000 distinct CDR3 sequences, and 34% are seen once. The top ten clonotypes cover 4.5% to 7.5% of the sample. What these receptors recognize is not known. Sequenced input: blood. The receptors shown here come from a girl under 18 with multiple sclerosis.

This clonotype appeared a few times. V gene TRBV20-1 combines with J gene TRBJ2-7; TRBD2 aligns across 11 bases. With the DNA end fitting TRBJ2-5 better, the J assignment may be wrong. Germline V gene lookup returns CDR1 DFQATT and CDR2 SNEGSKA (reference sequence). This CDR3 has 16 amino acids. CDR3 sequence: CSARDPLAGGRETQYF. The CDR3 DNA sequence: TGCAGTGCTAGAGATCCGCTAGCGGGGGGTCGGGAGACCCAGTACTTC.

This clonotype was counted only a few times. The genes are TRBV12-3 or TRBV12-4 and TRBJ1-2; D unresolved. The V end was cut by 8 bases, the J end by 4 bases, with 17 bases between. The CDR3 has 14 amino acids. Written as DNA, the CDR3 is TGTGCCAGCGGTCGGGGTTTATCGACCTATGGCTACACCTTC. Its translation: CASGRGLSTYGYTF.

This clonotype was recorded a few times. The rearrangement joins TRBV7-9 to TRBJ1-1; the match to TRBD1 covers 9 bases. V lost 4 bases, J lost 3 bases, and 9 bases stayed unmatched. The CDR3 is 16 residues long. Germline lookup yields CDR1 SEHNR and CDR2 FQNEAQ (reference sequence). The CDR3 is CASSSPGTGIDTEAFF. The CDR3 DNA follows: TGTGCCAGCAGCTCCCCCGGGACAGGGATTGACACTGAAGCTTTCTTT. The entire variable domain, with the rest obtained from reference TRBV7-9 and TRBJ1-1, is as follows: DTGVSQNPRHKITKRGQNVTFRCDPISEHNRLYWYRQTLGQGPEFLTYFQNEAQLEKSRLLSDRFSAERPKGSFSTLEIQRTEQGDSAMYLCASSSPGTGIDTEAFFGQGTRLTVV.

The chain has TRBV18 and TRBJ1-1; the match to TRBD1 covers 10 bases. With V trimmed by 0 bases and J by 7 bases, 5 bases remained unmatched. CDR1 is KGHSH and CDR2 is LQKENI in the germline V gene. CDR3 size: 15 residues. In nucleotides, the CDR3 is TGTGCCAGCTCACCACCGGGGACAGGGGACGGTGAAGCTTTCTTT. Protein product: CASSPPGTGDGEAFF.

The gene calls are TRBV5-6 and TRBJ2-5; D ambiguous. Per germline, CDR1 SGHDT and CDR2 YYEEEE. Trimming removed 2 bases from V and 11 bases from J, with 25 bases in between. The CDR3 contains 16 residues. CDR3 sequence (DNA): TGTGCCAGCAGCTTAGTTGTCTCCCCCTCCTACAATGAGCAGTACTTC. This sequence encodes CASSLVVSPSYNEQYF.

Written as DNA, the CDR3 is TGTGCCACCAGTGCCCGGGACAGGTCCTACAATGAGCAGTTCTTC. The encoded protein is CATSARDRSYNEQFF. The gene calls are TRBV24-1 and TRBJ2-1; 8 bases fit TRBD1. Trimming cost V 5 bases and J 1 base; bases outside gene matches: 3. CDR3 length: 15 amino acids. CDR1 and CDR2 (germline): KGHDR, SFDVKD.

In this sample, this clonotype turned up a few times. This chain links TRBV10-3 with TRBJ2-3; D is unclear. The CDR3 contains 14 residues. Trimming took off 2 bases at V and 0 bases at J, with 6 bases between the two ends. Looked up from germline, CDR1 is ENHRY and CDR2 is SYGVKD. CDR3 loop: CAISEGISTDTQYF. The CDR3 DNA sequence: TGTGCCATCAGTGAGGGGATAAGCACAGATACGCAGTATTTT.

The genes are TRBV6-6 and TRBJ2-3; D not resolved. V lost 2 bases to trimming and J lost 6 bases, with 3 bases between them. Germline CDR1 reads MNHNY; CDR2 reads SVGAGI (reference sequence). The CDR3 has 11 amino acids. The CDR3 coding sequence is TGTGCCAGCAGTTACCGCGATACGCAGTATTTT. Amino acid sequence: CASSYRDTQYF.

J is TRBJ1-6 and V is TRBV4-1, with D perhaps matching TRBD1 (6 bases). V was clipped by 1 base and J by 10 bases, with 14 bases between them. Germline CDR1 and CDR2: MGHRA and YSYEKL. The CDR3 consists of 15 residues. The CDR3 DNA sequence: TGCGCCAGCAGCCAAGCAGGGGTCTTAGAATCACCCCTCCACTTT. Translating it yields CASSQAGVLESPLHF.

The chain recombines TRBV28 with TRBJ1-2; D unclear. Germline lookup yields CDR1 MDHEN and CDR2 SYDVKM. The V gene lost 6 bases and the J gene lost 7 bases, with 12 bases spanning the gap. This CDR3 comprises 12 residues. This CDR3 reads CASRRQRGGYTF. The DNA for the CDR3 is TGTGCCAGCAGAAGGCAGCGAGGTGGCTACACCTTC.

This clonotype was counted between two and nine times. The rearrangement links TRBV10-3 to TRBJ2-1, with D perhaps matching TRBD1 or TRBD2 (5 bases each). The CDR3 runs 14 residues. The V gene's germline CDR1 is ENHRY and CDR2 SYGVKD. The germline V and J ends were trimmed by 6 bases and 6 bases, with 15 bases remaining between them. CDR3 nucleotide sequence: TGTGCCATCAGGGTCGGGGCCCCCGGCAATGAGCAGTTCTTC. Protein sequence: CAIRVGAPGNEQFF.

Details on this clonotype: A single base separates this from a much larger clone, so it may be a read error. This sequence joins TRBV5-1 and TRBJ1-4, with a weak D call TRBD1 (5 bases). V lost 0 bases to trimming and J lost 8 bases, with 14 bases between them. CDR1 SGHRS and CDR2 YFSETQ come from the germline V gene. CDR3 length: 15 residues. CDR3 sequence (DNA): TGCGCCAGCAGCTTGGACGGCGGGGGTCTGGAAAAACTGTTTTTT. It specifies CASSLDGGGLEKLFF.

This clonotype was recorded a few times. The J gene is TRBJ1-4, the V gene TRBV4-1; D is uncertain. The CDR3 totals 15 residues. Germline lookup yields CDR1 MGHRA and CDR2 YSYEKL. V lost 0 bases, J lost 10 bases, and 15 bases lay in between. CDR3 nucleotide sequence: TGCGCCAGCAGCCAAGATCAGCTTCCCGAAGGAAAACTGTTTTTT. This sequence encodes CASSQDQLPEGKLFF.

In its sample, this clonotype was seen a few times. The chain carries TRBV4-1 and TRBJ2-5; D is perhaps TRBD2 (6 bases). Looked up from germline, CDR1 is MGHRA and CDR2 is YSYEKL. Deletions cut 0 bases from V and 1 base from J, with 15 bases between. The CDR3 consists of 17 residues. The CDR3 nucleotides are TGCGCCAGCAGCCAAGAACCTTTAGGAGGGATCCAAGAGACCCAGTACTTC. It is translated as CASSQEPLGGIQETQYF.

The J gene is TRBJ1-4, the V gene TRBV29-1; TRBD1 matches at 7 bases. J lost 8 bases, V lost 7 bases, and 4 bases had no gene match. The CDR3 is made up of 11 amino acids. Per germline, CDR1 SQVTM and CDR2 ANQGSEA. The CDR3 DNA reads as TGCAGCGCCGGGACAGACGAAAAACTGTTTTTT. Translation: CSAGTDEKLFF.

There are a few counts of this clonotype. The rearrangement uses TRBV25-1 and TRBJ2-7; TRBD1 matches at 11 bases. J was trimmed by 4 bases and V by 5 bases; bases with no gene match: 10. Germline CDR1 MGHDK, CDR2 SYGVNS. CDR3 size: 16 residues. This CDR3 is CASSILRTGGLYEQYF. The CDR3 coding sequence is TGTGCCAGCAGTATACTTCGGACAGGGGGCCTATACGAGCAGTACTTC.

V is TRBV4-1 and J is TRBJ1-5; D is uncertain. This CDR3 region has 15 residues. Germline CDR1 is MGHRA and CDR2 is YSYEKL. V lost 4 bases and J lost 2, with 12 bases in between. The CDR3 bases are TGCGCCAGCAGCCCCCGTAGCTTTGGCAATCAGCCCCAGCATTTT. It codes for CASSPRSFGNQPQHF.

CDR3 DNA: TGCAGTGCTAGGGGTGACGTGAGCTCCTACGAGCAGTACTTC. Protein sequence: CSARGDVSSYEQYF. The chain combines TRBV20-1 with TRBJ2-7; D remains unclear. V was shortened by 3 bases and J by 0 bases, with 12 bases between the two germline ends. The CDR3 spans 14 residues. Germline V gene sequence: CDR1 DFQATT, CDR2 SNEGSKA (reference sequence).

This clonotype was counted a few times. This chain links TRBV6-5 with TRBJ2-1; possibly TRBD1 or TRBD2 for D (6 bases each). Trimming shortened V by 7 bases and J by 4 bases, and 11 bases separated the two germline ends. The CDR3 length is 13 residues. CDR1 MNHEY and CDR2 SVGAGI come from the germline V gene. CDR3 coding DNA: TGTGCCAGCATAGGGGGGTCTTACAATGAGCAGTTCTTC. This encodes CASIGGSYNEQFF.

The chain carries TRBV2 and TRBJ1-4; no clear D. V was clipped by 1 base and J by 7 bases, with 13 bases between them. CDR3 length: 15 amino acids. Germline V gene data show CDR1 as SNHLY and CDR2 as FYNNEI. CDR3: CASSEVRGVGEKLFF. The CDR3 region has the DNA TGTGCCAGCAGTGAAGTGCGGGGAGTTGGTGAAAAACTGTTTTTT.